The clone carrying this TCR beta chain was counted a few times. The antigen remains unidentified. Focal radiation and CTLA-4 blockade (ipilimumab) were tested in chemo-refractory metastatic non-small-cell lung cancer patients. The repertoire was sequenced with immunoSEQ multiplex PCR; TCRdb's copy has only in-frame clones and lacks some. The data show some 78,000 clones, around 85% seen once. The data originate from a study of radiotherapy plus CTLA-4 blockade in lung cancer. Study in general: There were objective responses in approximately 19% of patients, and roughly 33% had disease control. Study-wide findings and caveats: It was early blood T cell clone dynamics, with interferon-beta, that reportedly best predicted response. The study found tumor-derived TCR clones expanded in blood after radiotherapy plus ipilimumab.

Germline CDR1 reads SNHLY; CDR2 reads FYNNEI. Losses at the gene ends were 8 bases for V and 6 bases for J; bases not matched to a gene: 3. The CDR3 is made up of 12 amino acids. The genes are TRBV2 and TRBJ1-4; 7 nucleotides line up with TRBD1. This receptor was identified in a human donor with non-small cell lung cancer who had a partial response to radiotherapy plus ipilimumab. Material: peripheral blood, obtained from a patient treated with radiotherapy plus ipilimumab. CDR3 protein: CASGGTDEKLFF. CDR3 nucleotides: TGTGCCAGCGGGGGGACAGATGAAAAACTGTTTTTT.